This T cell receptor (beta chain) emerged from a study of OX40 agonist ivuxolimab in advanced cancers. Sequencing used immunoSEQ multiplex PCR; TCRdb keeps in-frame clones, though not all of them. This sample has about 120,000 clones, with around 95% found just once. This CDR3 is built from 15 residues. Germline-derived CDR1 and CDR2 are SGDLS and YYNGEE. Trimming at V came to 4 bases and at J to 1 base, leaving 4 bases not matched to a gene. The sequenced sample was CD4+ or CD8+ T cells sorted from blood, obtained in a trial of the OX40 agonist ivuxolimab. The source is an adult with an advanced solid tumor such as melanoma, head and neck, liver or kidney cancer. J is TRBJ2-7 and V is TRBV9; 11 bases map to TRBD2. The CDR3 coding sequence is TGTGCCAGCAGCCCCGGGACTAGCGGTTCCTACGAGCAGTACTTC. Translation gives CASSPGTSGSYEQYF.